This entry describes one T cell receptor (beta chain). Antigen unknown. Measured with immunoSEQ multiplex PCR; TCRdb has only the in-frame clones, and not every one. The sample yields approximately 2,500 clones, roughly 22% seen once. The sample belongs to a study of T cells in localized non-small cell lung cancer. General study findings and limits: Across samples, adjacent lung featured a median 57 of the top 100 tumor clones. Because only a single region of the tumor was sequenced, heterogeneity remains possible.

The germline CDR1 and CDR2 sequences are LNHDA and SQIVND (reference sequence). CDR3 length: 13 amino acids. Between the trimmed V and J ends, which lost 5 bases and 0 bases, there was a span of 8 bases. Samples of adjacent lung lacking atypia were obtained no closer than 2 cm to the tumor margin. This clonotype was sampled from a man aged 40-75 years with stage I squamous cell lung carcinoma. The sequencing here drew on normal lung tissue next to the tumor, taken before any cancer treatment. The J gene is TRBJ2-7, the V gene TRBV19, with a tentative D call TRBD2 (5 bases). The CDR3 sequence is CASSLDSSYEQYF. CDR3 sequence (DNA): TGTGCCAGTAGTTTGGACTCCTCCTACGAGCAGTACTTC.